The clone carrying this TCR beta chain was seen only once. After removal of 4 bases from V and 2 bases from J, the junction contained 6 bases not matched to a gene. Germline values: CDR1 SGHVS, CDR2 FQNEAQ. CDR3 length: 15 residues. Assay: immunoSEQ multiplex PCR; the TCRdb copy retains only in-frame clones and omits some. The table lists more than 200,000 clones, around 85% of them singletons, with about 9% in the top ten. The source of the sample is a study of blood T cell repertoires in COVID-19. The sequence derives from a man older than 75 with acute or convalescent COVID-19. Sequencing was done on a sample of peripheral blood. The chain couples TRBV7-8 to TRBJ2-3; 7 bases are a match to TRBD2. CDR3: CASSYGLEFTDTQYF. The CDR3 DNA reads TGTGCCAGCAGCTACGGACTAGAGTTCACAGATACGCAGTATTTT.